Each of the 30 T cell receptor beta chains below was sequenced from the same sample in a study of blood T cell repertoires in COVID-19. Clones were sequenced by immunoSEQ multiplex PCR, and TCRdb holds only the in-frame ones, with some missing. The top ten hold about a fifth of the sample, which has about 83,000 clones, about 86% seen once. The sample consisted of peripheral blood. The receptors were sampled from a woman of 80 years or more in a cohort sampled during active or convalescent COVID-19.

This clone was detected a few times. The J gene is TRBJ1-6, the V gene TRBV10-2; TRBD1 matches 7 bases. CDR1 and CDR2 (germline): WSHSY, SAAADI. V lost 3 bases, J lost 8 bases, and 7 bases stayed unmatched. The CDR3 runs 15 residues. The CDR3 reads CASSDDRATYSPLHF. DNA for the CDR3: TGCGCCAGCAGTGACGACAGGGCCACCTATTCACCCCTCCACTTT.

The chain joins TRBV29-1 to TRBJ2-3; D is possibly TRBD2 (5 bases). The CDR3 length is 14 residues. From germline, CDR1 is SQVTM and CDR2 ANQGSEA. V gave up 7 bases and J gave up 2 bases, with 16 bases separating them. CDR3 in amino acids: CSAASGFNTDTQYF. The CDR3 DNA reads TGCAGCGCTGCGAGCGGATTCAACACAGATACGCAGTATTTT.

The CDR3 bases are TGCAGTGCTAGTAAACAGGACTACGAGCAGTACTTC. The encoded protein is CSASKQDYEQYF. The gene calls are TRBV20-1 and TRBJ2-7, with a tentative D call TRBD1 (5 bases). The germline CDR1 and CDR2 sequences are DFQATT and SNEGSKA (reference sequence). Trimming shortened V by 3 bases and J by 3 bases, and 9 bases separated the two germline ends. CDR3 size: 12 residues.

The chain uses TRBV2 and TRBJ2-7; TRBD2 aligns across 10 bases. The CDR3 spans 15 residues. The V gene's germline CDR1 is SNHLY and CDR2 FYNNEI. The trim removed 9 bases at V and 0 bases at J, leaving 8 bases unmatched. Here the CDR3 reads CASQPGLAYSYEQYV. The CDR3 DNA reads TGTGCCAGTCAACCGGGACTAGCGTACTCCTACGAGCAGTACGTC.

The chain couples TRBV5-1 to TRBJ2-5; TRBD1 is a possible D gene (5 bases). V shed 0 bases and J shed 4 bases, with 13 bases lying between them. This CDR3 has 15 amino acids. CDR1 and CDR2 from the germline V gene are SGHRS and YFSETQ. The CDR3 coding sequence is TGCGCCAGCAGCTTGGCCGACGCCAGGGCAGAGACCCAGTACTTC. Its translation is CASSLADARAETQYF. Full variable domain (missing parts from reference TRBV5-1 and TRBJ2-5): KAGVTQTPRYLIKTRGQQVTLSCSPISGHRSVSWYQQTPGQGLQFLFEYFSETQRNKGNFPGRFSGRQFSNSRSEMNVSTLELGDSALYLCASSLADARAETQYFGPGTRLLVL.

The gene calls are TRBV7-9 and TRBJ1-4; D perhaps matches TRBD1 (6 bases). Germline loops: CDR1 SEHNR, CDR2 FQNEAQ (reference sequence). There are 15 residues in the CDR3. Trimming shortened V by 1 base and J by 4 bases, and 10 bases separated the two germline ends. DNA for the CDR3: TGTGCCAGCAGCTTAGATGGACAGTATAATGAAAAACTGTTTTTT. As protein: CASSLDGQYNEKLFF.

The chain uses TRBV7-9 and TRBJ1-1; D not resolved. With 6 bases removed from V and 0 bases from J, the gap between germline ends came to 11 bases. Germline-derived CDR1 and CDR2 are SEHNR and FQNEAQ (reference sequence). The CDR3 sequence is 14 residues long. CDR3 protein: CASRSAGLNTEAFF. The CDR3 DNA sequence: TGTGCCAGCAGATCAGCGGGCCTGAACACTGAAGCTTTCTTT.

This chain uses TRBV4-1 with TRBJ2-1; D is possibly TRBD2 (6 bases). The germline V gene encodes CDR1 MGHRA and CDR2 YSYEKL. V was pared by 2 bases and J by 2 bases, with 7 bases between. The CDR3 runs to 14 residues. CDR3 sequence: CASSQLAPYNEQFF. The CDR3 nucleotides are TGCGCCAGCAGCCAACTAGCGCCCTACAATGAGCAGTTCTTC.

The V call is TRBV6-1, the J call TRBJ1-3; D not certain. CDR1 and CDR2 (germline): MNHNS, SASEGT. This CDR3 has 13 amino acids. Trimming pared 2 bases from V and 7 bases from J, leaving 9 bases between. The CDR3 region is CASSERSGNTIYF. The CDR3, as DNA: TGTGCCAGCAGTGAAAGGAGTGGCAACACCATATATTTT.

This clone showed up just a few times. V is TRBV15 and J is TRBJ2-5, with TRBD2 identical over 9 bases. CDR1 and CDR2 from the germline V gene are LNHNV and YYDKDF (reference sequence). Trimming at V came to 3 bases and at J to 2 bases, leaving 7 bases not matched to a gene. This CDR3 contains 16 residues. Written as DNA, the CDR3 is TGTGCCACCAGCAGCTTGGCGGGAGGGTTTCAAGAGACCCAGTACTTC. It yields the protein CATSSLAGGFQETQYF. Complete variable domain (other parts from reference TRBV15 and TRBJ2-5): DAMVIQNPRYQVTQFGKPVTLSCSQTLNHNVMYWYQQKSSQAPKLLFHYYDKDFNNEADTPDNFQSRRPNTSFCFLDIRSPGLGDTAMYLCATSSLAGGFQETQYFGPGTRLLVL.

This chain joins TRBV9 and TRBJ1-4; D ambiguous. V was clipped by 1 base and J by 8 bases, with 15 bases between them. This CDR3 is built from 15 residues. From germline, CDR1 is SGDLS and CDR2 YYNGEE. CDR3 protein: CASSVRADWREKLFF. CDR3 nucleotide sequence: TGTGCCAGCAGCGTAAGGGCGGACTGGAGGGAAAAACTGTTTTTT. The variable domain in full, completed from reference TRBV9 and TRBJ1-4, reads DSGVTQTPKHLITATGQRVTLRCSPRSGDLSVYWYQQSLDQGLQFLIQYYNGEERAKGNILERFSAQQFPDLHSELNLSSLELGDSALYFCASSVRADWREKLFFGSGTQLSVL.

The CDR3: CASSFNGQGPSYEQYV. The CDR3 coding sequence is TGCGCCAGCAGCTTTAATGGACAGGGGCCGTCCTACGAGCAGTACGTC. V usage is TRBV5-1 and J usage is TRBJ2-7, with 9 bases aligning to TRBD1. The CDR3 is 16 residues long. The V and J ends lost 2 bases and 1 base, in that order; junction bases with no gene match: 7. The V gene's germline CDR1 is SGHRS and CDR2 YFSETQ.

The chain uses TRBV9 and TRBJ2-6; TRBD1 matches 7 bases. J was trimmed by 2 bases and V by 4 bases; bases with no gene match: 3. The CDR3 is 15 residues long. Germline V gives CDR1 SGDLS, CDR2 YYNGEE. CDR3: CASSLTGAGANVLTF. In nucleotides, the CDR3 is TGTGCCAGCAGCTTAACAGGGGCTGGGGCCAACGTCCTGACTTTC.

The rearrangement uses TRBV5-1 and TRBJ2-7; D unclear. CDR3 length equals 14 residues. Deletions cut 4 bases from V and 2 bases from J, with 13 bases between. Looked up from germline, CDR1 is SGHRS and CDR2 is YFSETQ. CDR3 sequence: CASSRGDGAYEQYV. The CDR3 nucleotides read TGCGCCAGCAGCCGCGGCGACGGAGCCTACGAGCAGTACGTC.

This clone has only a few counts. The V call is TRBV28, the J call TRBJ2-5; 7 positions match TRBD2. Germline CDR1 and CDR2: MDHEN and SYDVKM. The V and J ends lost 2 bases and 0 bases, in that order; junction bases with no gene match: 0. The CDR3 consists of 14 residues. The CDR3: CASSLAGDQETQYF. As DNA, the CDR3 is TGTGCCAGCAGTTTAGCGGGAGACCAAGAGACCCAGTACTTC.

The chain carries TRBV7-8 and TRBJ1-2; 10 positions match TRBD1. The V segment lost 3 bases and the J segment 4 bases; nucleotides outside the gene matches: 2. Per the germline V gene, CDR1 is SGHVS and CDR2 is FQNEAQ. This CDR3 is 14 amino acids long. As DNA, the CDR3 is TGTGCCAGCAGCTTGGGACAGGGGTCCTATGGCTACACCTTC. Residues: CASSLGQGSYGYTF.

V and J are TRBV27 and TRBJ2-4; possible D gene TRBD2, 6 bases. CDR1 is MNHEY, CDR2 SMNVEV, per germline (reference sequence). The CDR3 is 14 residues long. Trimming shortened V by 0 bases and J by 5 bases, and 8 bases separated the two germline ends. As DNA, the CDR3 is TGTGCCAGCAGTTTATCACGGGAGCAAAACATTCAGTACTTC. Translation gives CASSLSREQNIQYF.

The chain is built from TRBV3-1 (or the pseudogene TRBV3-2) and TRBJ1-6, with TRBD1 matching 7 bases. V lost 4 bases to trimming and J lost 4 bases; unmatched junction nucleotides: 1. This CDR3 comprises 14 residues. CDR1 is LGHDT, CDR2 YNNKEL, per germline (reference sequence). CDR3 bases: TGTGCCAGCAGCCGGGGACAGTATAATTCACCCCTCCACTTT. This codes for CASSRGQYNSPLHF.

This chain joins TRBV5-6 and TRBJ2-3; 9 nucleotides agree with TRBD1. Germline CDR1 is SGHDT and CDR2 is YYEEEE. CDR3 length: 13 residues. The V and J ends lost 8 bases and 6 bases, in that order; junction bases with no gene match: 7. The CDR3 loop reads CASGTGNVDTQYF. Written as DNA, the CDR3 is TGTGCCAGTGGGACAGGGAATGTGGATACGCAGTATTTT.

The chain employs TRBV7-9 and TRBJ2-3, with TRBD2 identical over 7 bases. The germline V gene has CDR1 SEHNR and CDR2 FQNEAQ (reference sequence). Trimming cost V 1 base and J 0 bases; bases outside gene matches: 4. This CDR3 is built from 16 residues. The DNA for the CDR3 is TGTGCCAGCAGCTTAGGGCTAGCGGCTAGCACAGATACGCAGTATTTT. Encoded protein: CASSLGLAASTDTQYF.

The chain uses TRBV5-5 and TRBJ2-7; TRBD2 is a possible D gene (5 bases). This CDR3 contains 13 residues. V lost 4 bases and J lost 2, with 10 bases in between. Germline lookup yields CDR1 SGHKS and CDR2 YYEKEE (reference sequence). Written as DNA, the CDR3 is TGTGCCAGCAGCCGCGACGGGACCTACGAGCAGTACGTC. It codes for CASSRDGTYEQYV.

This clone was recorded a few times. The chain's CDR3 is CASSRREGEQYF. The CDR3 coding sequence is TGTGCCAGCAGCCGACGTGAGGGCGAGCAGTACTTC. The chain links TRBV14 to TRBJ2-7; D may be TRBD2 (5 bases). The CDR3 extends over 12 amino acids. Trimming took 4 bases from V and 6 from J, leaving 10 bases between them. CDR1 is SGHDN and CDR2 is FVKESK in the germline V gene.

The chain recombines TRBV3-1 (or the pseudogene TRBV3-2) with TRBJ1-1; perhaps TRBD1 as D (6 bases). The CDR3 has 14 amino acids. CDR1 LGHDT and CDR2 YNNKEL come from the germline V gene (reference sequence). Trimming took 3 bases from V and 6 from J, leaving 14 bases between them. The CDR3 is CASSHRGGGAEAFF. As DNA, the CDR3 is TGTGCCAGCAGCCACAGGGGCGGGGGCGCTGAAGCTTTCTTT.

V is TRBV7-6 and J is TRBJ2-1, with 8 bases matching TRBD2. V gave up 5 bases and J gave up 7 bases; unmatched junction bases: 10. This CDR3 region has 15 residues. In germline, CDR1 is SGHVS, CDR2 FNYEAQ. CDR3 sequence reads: CASSTPGTRGNEQFF. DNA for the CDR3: TGTGCCAGCAGCACCCCCGGGACTAGGGGGAATGAGCAGTTCTTC.

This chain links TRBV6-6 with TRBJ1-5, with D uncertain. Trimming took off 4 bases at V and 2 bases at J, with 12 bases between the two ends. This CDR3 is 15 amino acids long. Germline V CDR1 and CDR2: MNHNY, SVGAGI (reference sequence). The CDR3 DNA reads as TGTGCCAGCAGTTTAGATAAAAGTGGCAATCAGCCCCAGCATTTT. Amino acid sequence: CASSLDKSGNQPQHF.

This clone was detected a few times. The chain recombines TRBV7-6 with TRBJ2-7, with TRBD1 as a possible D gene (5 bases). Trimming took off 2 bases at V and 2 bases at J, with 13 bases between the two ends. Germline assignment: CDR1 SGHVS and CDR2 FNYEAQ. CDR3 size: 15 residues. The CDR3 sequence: CASSLKQAHAYEQYV. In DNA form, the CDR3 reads TGTGCCAGCAGCTTAAAACAGGCCCATGCCTACGAGCAGTACGTC.

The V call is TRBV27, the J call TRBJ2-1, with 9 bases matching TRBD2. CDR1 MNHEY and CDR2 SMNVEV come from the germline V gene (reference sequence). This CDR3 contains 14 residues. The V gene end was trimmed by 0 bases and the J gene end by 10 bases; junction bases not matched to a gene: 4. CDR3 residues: CASSLSRTSDEQFF. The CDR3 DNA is TGTGCCAGCAGTTTATCGCGGACTAGCGACGAGCAGTTCTTC.

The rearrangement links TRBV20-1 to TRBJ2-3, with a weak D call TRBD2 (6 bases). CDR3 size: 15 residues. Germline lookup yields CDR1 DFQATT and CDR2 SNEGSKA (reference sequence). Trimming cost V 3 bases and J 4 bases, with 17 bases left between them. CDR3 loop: CSASIQEGRADTQYF. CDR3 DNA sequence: TGCAGTGCTAGTATTCAGGAGGGCAGGGCAGATACGCAGTATTTT.

CDR3 amino acids: CASTQGGGYTF. As DNA, the CDR3 is TGTGCCAGCACCCAAGGGGGTGGCTACACCTTC. This rearrangement joins TRBV28 to TRBJ1-2, with D perhaps TRBD1 (6 bases). With 7 bases removed from V and 7 bases from J, the gap between germline ends came to 10 bases. Germline V gene sequence: CDR1 MDHEN, CDR2 SYDVKM. CDR3 length: 11 amino acids.

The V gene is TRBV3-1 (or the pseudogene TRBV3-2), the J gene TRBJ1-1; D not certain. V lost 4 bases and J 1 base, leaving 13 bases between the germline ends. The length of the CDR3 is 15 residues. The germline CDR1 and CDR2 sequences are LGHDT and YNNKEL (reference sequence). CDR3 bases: TGTGCCAGCAGCCCCTTCTTGGCGGGGAACACTGAAGCTTTCTTT. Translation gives CASSPFLAGNTEAFF.